This T cell receptor beta chain was sequenced in a study of spatial heterogeneity in lung cancer. Whole-study context: The donors, 72 patients with untreated early-stage non-small cell lung cancer, provided the samples. General study points: Blood showed ubiquitous tumor TCRs more often at resection than at routine follow-up.

Germline assignment: CDR1 SGHVS and CDR2 FQNEAQ. The CDR3 is 15 residues long. The V gene end was trimmed by 3 bases and the J gene end by 2 bases; junction bases not matched to a gene: 1. Each CDR3 protein gets one entry after TCRdb re-called the 5' RACE reads with MiXCR. This sample has about 70,000 distinct CDR3 sequences; roughly 8.9% occur once, and the top ten carry more than 1.5%. This clonotype was seen many times. The antigen remains unidentified. Noted time point: blood at routine non-recurrence follow-up after resection. Researchers sequenced whole RNA taken from tumor, nontumor lung or frozen PBMC without sorting.

The receptor was derived from a female donor with early-stage non-small cell lung cancer. The sample consisted of PBMCs, taken at follow-up. The chain uses TRBV7-8 and TRBJ2-6, with TRBD1 identical over 7 bases. In DNA form, the CDR3 reads TGTGCCAGCAGCTTCAGGGGGACTGGGGCCAACGTCCTGACTTTC. Residues: CASSFRGTGANVLTF.